The present entry profiles one T cell receptor beta chain with its context. Its antigen is currently unknown. The data were produced by immunoSEQ multiplex PCR, yet TCRdb's version contains in-frame clones alone and is incomplete. Here the sample spans 70,000 to 85,000 clones, 83% being singletons. These data come from a study of T cell responses to AZD1222 COVID-19 vaccine. General study findings and limits: Females outnumbered males among donors, who were mostly white British; clonal diversity was possibly underestimated. Distributed over spike, vaccine-associated CD4 TCRs predominated at 160-218 and 743-854. Repertoires in all cases were sampled only once the peak T cell response had passed.

Per the germline V gene, CDR1 is LNHDA and CDR2 is SQIVND (reference sequence). The CDR3 spans 14 residues. V lost 6 bases, J lost 5 bases, and 16 bases lay in between. Combined were second doses at about 4 or about 12 weeks. The chain employs TRBV19 and TRBJ1-1; D is possibly TRBD1 (5 bases). The source material was peripheral blood, sampled 28 days after the second AZD1222 dose. This receptor was obtained from an adult who received the AZD1222 COVID-19 vaccine. CDR3 in DNA: TGTGCCAGTAGACGCCTGGGGGGAGGGACTGAAGCTTTCTTT. Protein: CASRRLGGGTEAFF.